The present entry profiles one T cell receptor beta chain with its context. This sample was included in a study of blood T cell repertoires in COVID-19. Study-wide context: Acute and convalescent COVID-19 specimens originated in the United States, Italy and Spain. Sample material is recorded as cDNA or gDNA derived from T cells, B-cell-depleted T cells, or PBMCs.

Produced via immunoSEQ multiplex PCR; TCRdb's table is partial and in-frame only. The repertoire consists of approximately 160,000 clones, with roughly 90% occurring once and the leading ten covering roughly 7.3%. Material: PBMCs or T cells enriched from blood (not recorded which). This sequence originates from a woman aged 45 to 65 who had recovered from COVID-19.

The CDR3, as DNA: TGCGCCAGCAGCTTGGAGACAGGGGTGGGAAATGAGCAGTTCTTC. Translating gives CASSLETGVGNEQFF. The chain combines TRBV5-1 with TRBJ2-1; 8 bases match TRBD1. V lost 0 bases to trimming and J lost 7 bases; unmatched junction nucleotides: 6. This CDR3 is 15 amino acids long. Looked up from germline, CDR1 is SGHRS and CDR2 is YFSETQ.